The following is a T cell receptor (beta chain) sequence with its context. Antigen: not known. J was trimmed by 4 bases and V by 4 bases; bases with no gene match: 16. CDR3 size: 17 residues. From germline, CDR1 is SGHRS and CDR2 YFSETQ. The repertoire was sequenced with immunoSEQ multiplex PCR; TCRdb's copy has only in-frame clones and lacks some. This table holds some 120,000 clones, around nine tenths found once. The sample originates from a study of graft-versus-host responses after intestinal transplantation. The receptor was isolated from a human donor who received an intestinal transplant. J is TRBJ1-1 and V is TRBV5-1; the match to TRBD1 covers 7 bases. The sample in question was unstimulated CD4+ T cells sorted from spleen or lymph node cells, obtained before intestinal transplant. CDR3 sequence reads: CASSPLGGHRGPTEAFF. The DNA for the CDR3 is TGCGCCAGCAGCCCCTTGGGGGGGCACAGGGGCCCCACTGAAGCTTTCTTT.